The 20 T cell receptor beta chains reported below all come from one sample, sequenced in a study of breast tumors, draining lymph nodes, adjacent tissues. In TCRdb, the multiplex PCR reads were re-called with MiXCR into one record per CDR3 protein. The sample consists of about 180,000 distinct CDR3 sequences, around a third of them appearing once. Samples came from axillary lymph nodes draining the breast cancer. Sequenced material: axillary lymph node tissue. The receptors originated from a female donor with breast cancer. Some clones in this sample may be carry-over from other donors' samples.

For this clonotype: Since a much larger clone is just one base distant, this may be a read error. The chain has TRBV5-5 and TRBJ2-3, with D possibly matching TRBD1 (7 bases). Per the germline V gene, CDR1 is SGHKS and CDR2 is YYEKEE (reference sequence). This CDR3 region has 19 residues. The CDR3 DNA follows: TGTGCCTGCAGCTTGGAGGGTCAGGGGGTCCAAACTGGCGCAGATACGCAGTATTTT. Its protein product is CACSLEGQGVQTGADTQYF.

This clonotype was seen repeatedly, ten times or more. The gene calls are TRBV5-8 and TRBJ2-5, with 7 bases that match TRBD2. J gave up 3 bases and V 4 bases, and 9 bases lay outside the gene matches. From germline, CDR1 is SGHTS and CDR2 YDEGEE. The CDR3 is 15 residues long. This chain's CDR3 is CASSLGTTDKETQYF. In nucleotides, the CDR3 is TGTGCCAGCAGCCTCGGGACTACCGACAAAGAGACCCAGTACTTC.

A few counts support this clonotype. A much larger clone differs by one base, so this may be a read error. The rearrangement joins TRBV5-8 to TRBJ1-2; D call uncertain. The CDR3 sequence is 14 residues long. CDR1 and CDR2 from the germline V gene are SGHTS and YDEGEE. The germline V and J ends were trimmed by 6 bases and 7 bases, with 19 bases remaining between them. This CDR3 reads CASTSEEALSGYTF. CDR3 bases: TGTGCCAGCACCTCTGAGGAGGCTTTGAGTGGCTACACCTTC.

This clonotype was recorded at least ten times. V usage is TRBV4-1 and J usage is TRBJ1-5; D is ambiguous. Germline V lookup: CDR1 MGHRA, CDR2 YSYEKL. V was pared by 0 bases and J by 4 bases, with 10 bases between. This CDR3 has 15 residues. The CDR3 DNA reads TGCGCCAGCAGCCAAGACTCGCGGGGTAATCAGCCCCAGCATTTT. This sequence encodes CASSQDSRGNQPQHF.

This clonotype was seen at least ten times. This chain joins TRBV7-9 and TRBJ2-3, with a weak D call TRBD2 (6 bases). Germline V gives CDR1 SEHNR, CDR2 FQNEAQ (reference sequence). The CDR3 length is 16 residues. V was pared by 5 bases and J by 0 bases, with 15 bases between. The CDR3 nucleotides are TGTGCCAGCAGCCGATTTAGCGGCAAAAGCACAGATACGCAGTATTTT. Translated, it gives CASSRFSGKSTDTQYF.

Regarding this clonotype: A much larger clone differs by one base, so this may be a read error. The genes are TRBV20-1 and TRBJ2-1; either TRBD1 or TRBD2 may supply D (6 bases each). V was shortened by 3 bases and J by 4 bases, with 13 bases between the two germline ends. Germline CDR1 and CDR2: DFQATT and SNEGSKA (reference sequence). The CDR3 is made up of 14 amino acids. This CDR3 reads CSARDGGPYNEQFF. The CDR3 bases are TGCAGTGCTAGGGACGGGGGCCCGTACAATGAGCAGTTCTTC.

This rearrangement joins TRBV12-3 or TRBV12-4 to TRBJ2-5, with 9 bases matching TRBD1. CDR3 size: 14 residues. V lost 3 bases and J lost 4; bases outside the gene matches: 3. In DNA form, the CDR3 reads TGTGCCAGCAGTTTCCGACAGGGGGGAGAGACCCAGTACTTC. Amino acid sequence: CASSFRQGGETQYF.

This clonotype has a count of ten or more. The J gene is TRBJ2-1, the V gene TRBV20-1; either TRBD1 or TRBD2 may fit D (5 bases each). The CDR3 runs 15 residues. Deletions cut 0 bases from V and 7 bases from J, with 16 bases between. Per germline, CDR1 DFQATT and CDR2 SNEGSKA (reference sequence). CDR3 residues: CSARDLRGRENEQFF. The CDR3 nucleotides read TGCAGTGCTAGAGATCTCCGGGGCAGGGAGAATGAGCAGTTCTTC.

There are many counts of this clonotype. V usage is TRBV7-2 and J usage is TRBJ2-3, with D maybe TRBD2 (5 bases). Trimming removed 0 bases from V and 3 bases from J, with 10 bases in between. Per germline, CDR1 SGHTA and CDR2 FQGNSA. The CDR3 is 15 residues long. CDR3 in amino acids: CASSLAGVGTDTQYF. The DNA for the CDR3 is TGTGCCAGCAGCTTAGCGGGAGTTGGGACAGATACGCAGTATTTT.

The chain joins TRBV28 to TRBJ1-4; 9 bases line up with TRBD1. The CDR3 has 16 amino acids. From germline, CDR1 is MDHEN and CDR2 SYDVKM. The V and J ends lost 3 bases and 8 bases, in that order; junction bases with no gene match: 10. CDR3 DNA sequence: TGTGCCAGCAGTTTTTCCGTTGGGACAGGGAGGGAAAAACTGTTTTTT. Protein product: CASSFSVGTGREKLFF.

This clonotype was found many times. The rearrangement joins TRBV4-2 to TRBJ2-5, with unresolved D. The CDR3 is 13 residues long. Germline assignment: CDR1 LGHNA and CDR2 YNFKEQ. The V end was cut by 1 base, the J end by 5 bases, with 8 bases between. The CDR3 protein is CASSQVLGETQYF. The DNA for the CDR3 is TGTGCCAGCAGCCAAGTATTAGGGGAGACCCAGTACTTC.

V gene TRBV10-3 combines with J gene TRBJ2-1; 8 bases fit TRBD2. V lost 2 bases to trimming and J lost 3 bases; unmatched junction nucleotides: 0. There are 14 residues in the CDR3. Germline values: CDR1 ENHRY, CDR2 SYGVKD. CDR3 in DNA: TGTGCCATCAGTGAGCGGGAGGGCTACAATGAGCAGTTCTTC. Translating it yields CAISEREGYNEQFF.

Remarks on this clonotype: A much larger clone lies one base from this, so it may be a read error. This chain connects TRBV7-9 to TRBJ2-3; 11 positions agree with TRBD2. In germline, CDR1 is SEHNR, CDR2 FQNEAQ (reference sequence). CDR3 size: 17 residues. The DNA of the CDR3 is TGTGCCAGCAGCTTAGGCGGCACTAGCGGGGGCACAGATCCGCAGTATTTT. This gives the protein CASSLGGTSGGTDPQYF.

The table lists this clonotype with many counts. This chain joins TRBV11-2 and TRBJ2-5; D is possibly TRBD2 (5 bases). The germline V gene has CDR1 SGHAT and CDR2 FQNNGV. V was cut by 4 bases and J by 1 base, with 10 bases left in between. This CDR3 is 14 amino acids long. The CDR3 DNA reads TGTGCCAGCAGCTCTCCCGGGATCCAAGAGACCCAGTACTTC. As protein: CASSSPGIQETQYF.

This sequence joins TRBV7-2 and TRBJ2-7, with 10 nucleotides matching TRBD2. The CDR3 covers 16 residues. Germline values: CDR1 SGHTA, CDR2 FQGNSA. With V trimmed by 1 base and J by 0 bases, 3 bases remained unmatched. In DNA, the CDR3 is TGTGCCAGCAGCTTAGGAGTAGCGGGGGGCTCCTACGAGCAGTACTTC. Protein: CASSLGVAGGSYEQYF.

This clonotype has just a few counts. The chain recombines TRBV3-1 with TRBJ2-7; 9 bases map to TRBD2. Germline CDR1 and CDR2: LGHDT and YNNKEL (reference sequence). J gave up 3 bases and V 4 bases, and 1 base lay outside the gene matches. The CDR3 loop spans 13 amino acids. In DNA, the CDR3 is TGTGCCAGCAGCCCAGCGGGGGGCTACGAGCAGTACTTC. Its translation: CASSPAGGYEQYF.

This clonotype was counted at least ten times. The rearrangement joins TRBV12-3 or TRBV12-4 to TRBJ1-5; D uncertain. The CDR3 covers 17 residues. Trimming took 6 bases from V and 2 from J, leaving 20 bases between them. The CDR3 region is CASSSQSGSRGNQPQHF. The CDR3 region has the DNA TGTGCCAGCAGCTCTCAATCCGGATCTAGGGGCAATCAGCCCCAGCATTTT.

This clonotype was seen many times. The V call is TRBV7-3, the J call TRBJ2-7, with D tentatively TRBD2 (5 bases). The CDR3 consists of 12 residues. The germline gives CDR1 SGHTA, CDR2 FQGTGA. The V end lost 4 bases, the J end lost 12 bases, and 16 bases lay between the germline ends. Here the CDR3 reads CASSSPGLPWYF. In DNA, the CDR3 is TGTGCCAGCAGCTCCCCCGGACTTCCTTGGTACTTC.

The J gene is TRBJ1-1, the V gene TRBV9; no firm D call. Germline CDR1 and CDR2: SGDLS and YYNGEE. The CDR3 is 12 amino acids. Between the trimmed V and J ends, which lost 3 bases and 0 bases, there was a span of 3 bases. The CDR3 sequence is CASSALNTEAFF. CDR3 bases: TGTGCCAGCAGCGCCCTGAACACTGAAGCTTTCTTT.

This clonotype was counted ten times or more. The rearrangement links TRBV29-1 to TRBJ1-2, with a weak D call TRBD1 (5 bases). The CDR3 runs to 12 residues. V lost 7 bases and J lost 4, with 13 bases in between. CDR1 and CDR2 from the germline V gene are SQVTM and ANQGSEA. The CDR3 spells CSAEPDSYGYTF. The CDR3 coding sequence is TGCAGCGCAGAGCCCGACAGCTATGGCTACACCTTC.